Below, 8 T cell receptor beta chains from the same sample are listed, as sequenced in a study of shared clonotypes between healthy human individuals. Some clones are missing from TCRdb's copy, which holds only in-frame ones; the method was immunoSEQ multiplex PCR. The sample has approximately 320,000 clones; 74% are singletons. Specimen: memory CD4+ T cells sorted from blood. Documented subset: CD45RA-negative fraction. The receptors were gathered from a young man in good health.

The rearrangement uses TRBV9 and TRBJ2-1; D remains ambiguous. This CDR3 has 14 residues. Germline values: CDR1 SGDLS, CDR2 YYNGEE. V lost 0 bases to trimming and J lost 9 bases, with 13 bases between them. For the CDR3, the DNA is TGTGCCAGCAGCGTAGGGCGGCCCGAGTGTGAGCAGTTCTTC. Protein sequence: CASSVGRPECEQFF.

The gene calls are TRBV11-2 and TRBJ2-7; TRBD1 matches at 9 bases. The CDR3 consists of 18 residues. The J segment lost 2 bases and the V segment lost 0 bases, leaving 11 bases of the junction unmatched. From germline, CDR1 is SGHAT and CDR2 FQNNGV. In DNA form, the CDR3 reads TGTGCCAGCAGCTTAGATAATTTCGAGGGACAGGGTACCTACGAGCAGTACTTC. Translated: CASSLDNFEGQGTYEQYF.

The rearrangement links TRBV2 to TRBJ1-6, with 10 bases lining up with TRBD1. The germline V gene encodes CDR1 SNHLY and CDR2 FYNNEI. The CDR3 contains 16 residues. J lost 8 bases, V lost 6 bases, and 10 bases had no gene match. The CDR3 coding sequence is TGTGCCAGCAGGGGGGACAGGGGAACGTTGGATTCACCCCTCCACTTT. Protein: CASRGDRGTLDSPLHF.

The chain employs TRBV11-3 and TRBJ2-7; D is possibly TRBD2 (6 bases). Per the germline V gene, CDR1 is SGHNT and CDR2 is YENEEA. Deletions cut 5 bases from V and 2 bases from J, with 10 bases between. This CDR3 is 13 amino acids long. CDR3 sequence reads: CASSVSGAYEQYF. The CDR3 bases are TGTGCCAGCAGCGTTAGCGGCGCCTACGAGCAGTACTTC.

The chain has TRBV6-5 and TRBJ1-2, with D perhaps matching TRBD1 (5 bases). From germline, CDR1 is MNHEY and CDR2 SVGAGI. The CDR3 covers 12 residues. The ends were cut back, 0 bases at V and 8 bases at J, with 7 bases in the middle. In nucleotides, the CDR3 is TGTGCCAGCAGTTACTCCGGGGGAGGCTACACCTTC. It encodes CASSYSGGGYTF.

Notes on this clone: The same CDR3 also results from other DNA sequences found in this sample. The chain has TRBV6-6 and TRBJ2-2; unclear D gene. The V and J ends lost 4 bases and 0 bases respectively, with 3 bases between them. CDR3 size: 13 residues. Germline assignment: CDR1 MNHNY and CDR2 SVGAGI (reference sequence). CDR3 sequence reads: CASSSSNTGELFF. The CDR3 coding sequence is TGTGCCAGCAGTTCATCGAACACCGGGGAGCTGTTTTTT.

The chain has TRBV5-1 and TRBJ2-5, with 9 bases aligning to TRBD2. The V and J ends lost 3 bases and 4 bases, in that order; junction bases with no gene match: 13. Germline CDR1 reads SGHRS; CDR2 reads YFSETQ. There are 17 residues in the CDR3. CDR3 sequence: CASSYFGREGRLETQYF. CDR3 sequence (DNA): TGCGCCAGCAGCTATTTCGGGCGGGAGGGCCGGTTAGAGACCCAGTACTTC.

The table lists this clone with many counts. The chain recombines TRBV5-4 with TRBJ2-1; TRBD2 agrees at 7 bases. There are 13 residues in the CDR3. Germline V gives CDR1 SGHNT, CDR2 YYREEE (reference sequence). Germline trimming cut 4 bases from V and 12 bases from J; bases unmatched to any gene: 10. The CDR3 region is CASSALATDRQFF. DNA for the CDR3: TGTGCCAGCAGCGCACTAGCGACAGATCGGCAGTTCTTC.